This T cell receptor (beta chain) was sequenced in a study of T cell repertoires in cytomegalovirus infection. Study-level information: Newly reported HLA-C-restricted and thoroughly characterized HLA-B-restricted CMV epitopes were employed. Both a matching HLA type and CMV infection were indicated by public TCR beta signatures. Study outcomes and limitations: The cumulative frequency of public TCR beta families distinguished individuals who carried CMV together with the relevant HLA. What dominated the ex vivo response were HLA-C-restricted CMV-specific TCR beta clonotypes.

Trimming took 4 bases from V and 4 from J; bases not matched to a gene: 14. CDR1 is SEHNR and CDR2 is FQNEAQ in the germline V gene (reference sequence). The CDR3 loop spans 17 amino acids. This clonotype was picked up a small number of times. Its antigen is unidentified. One entry per CDR3 protein, called by TCRdb with MiXCR from the reads. The profile covers fewer than 900,000 distinct CDR3 sequences, with 25% to 35% appearing a single time and approximately 14% taken by the ten largest. The sequences come from cultured CD8+ T cells from PBMCs, collected from culture after CMV antigen stimulation. The chain links TRBV7-9 to TRBJ1-2; TRBD1 aligns across 8 bases. This clonotype was sampled from a human donor in good health (CMV status not recorded). Some clones in this sample may be carry-over from other donors' samples. CDR3 coding DNA: TGTGCCAGCAGCTCAAATATCCGAGACGGGACAGGCTATGGCTACACCTTC. It translates to CASSSNIRDGTGYGYTF.